What follows is one TCR beta chain and its context. This entry comes from a study of shared clonotypes between healthy human individuals. This CDR3 region has 20 residues. CDR1 and CDR2 from the germline V gene are KGHSH and LQKENI. Trimming removed 5 bases from V and 0 bases from J; junction bases left unmatched: 17. Method: immunoSEQ multiplex PCR; TCRdb's copy keeps in-frame clones and lacks some. Counted here are 900,000 to 1,200,000 clones, approximately 80% occurring once; the ten biggest clones make up 0.6% to 0.75%. The sequence was obtained from a man aged 18 to 30 in good health. Some clones in this sample may be carry-over from other donors' samples. The sequencing sample was made of memory CD4+ T cells from PBMCs. Regarding subset: CD45RA-negative fraction. This chain uses TRBV18 with TRBJ2-7; 12 nucleotides line up with TRBD2. CDR3 sequence reads: CASSGVDGGLAGQTSYEQYF. For the CDR3, the DNA is TGTGCCAGCTCAGGAGTGGACGGCGGACTAGCGGGACAAACCTCCTACGAGCAGTACTTC. Together with reference TRBV18 and TRBJ2-7, the CDR3 gives the full variable domain: NAGVMQNPRHLVRRRGQEARLRCSPMKGHSHVYWYRQLPEEGLKFMVYLQKENIIDESGMPKERFSAEFPKEGPSILRIQQVVRGDSAAYFCASSGVDGGLAGQTSYEQYFGPGTRLTVT.